What follows describes a single TCR beta chain. The sample comes from a study of shared clonotypes between healthy human individuals. This table comes from immunoSEQ multiplex PCR, and its TCRdb copy is limited to in-frame clones, with some not included. This table holds 450,000 to 500,000 clones, 70% to 80% found once. The CDR3 loop spans 13 amino acids. Trimming removed 6 bases at V and 0 bases at J, with 5 bases between. Germline V CDR1 and CDR2: SNHLY, FYNNEI. The TCR comes from a woman aged 40 to 55 in good health. Some clones in this sample may be carry-over from other donors' samples. Sequences were obtained from PBMCs. The V gene is TRBV2, the J gene TRBJ1-4; D unclear. In nucleotides, the CDR3 is TGTGCCAGCAGGGGGTCAACTAATGAAAAACTGTTTTTT. Encoded protein: CASRGSTNEKLFF.